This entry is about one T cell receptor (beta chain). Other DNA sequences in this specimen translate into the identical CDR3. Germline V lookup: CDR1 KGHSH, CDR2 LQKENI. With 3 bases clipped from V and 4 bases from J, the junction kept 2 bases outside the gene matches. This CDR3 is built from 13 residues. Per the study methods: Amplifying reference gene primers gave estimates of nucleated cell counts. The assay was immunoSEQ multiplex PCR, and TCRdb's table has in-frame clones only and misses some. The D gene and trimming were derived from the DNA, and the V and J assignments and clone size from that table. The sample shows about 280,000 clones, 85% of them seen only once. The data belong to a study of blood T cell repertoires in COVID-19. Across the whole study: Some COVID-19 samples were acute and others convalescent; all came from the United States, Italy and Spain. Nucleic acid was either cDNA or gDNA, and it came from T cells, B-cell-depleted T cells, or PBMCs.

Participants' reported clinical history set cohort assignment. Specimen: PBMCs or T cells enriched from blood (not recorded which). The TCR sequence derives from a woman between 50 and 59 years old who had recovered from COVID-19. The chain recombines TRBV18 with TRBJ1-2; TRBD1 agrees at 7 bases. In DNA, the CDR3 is TGTGCCAGCTCACCGGAGGGGGCCTATGGCTACACCTTC. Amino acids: CASSPEGAYGYTF.